A single sample is the source of the 27 T cell receptor beta chains below, sequenced in a study of Ad26.COV2.S vaccination and SARS-CoV-2 variants. Stated treatment: roughly 18 received Ad26.COV2.S at low or high dose, single or two shots; several received placebo; per-sample allocation not given. On day 63 after the first injection, vaccine and placebo recipients gave samples. Produced via immunoSEQ multiplex PCR; TCRdb's table is partial and in-frame only. The sample comprises about half a million clones, approximately 90% of which are singletons, and about 1.5% rests with the top ten. The input for sequencing was peripheral blood, taken in a trial of Ad26.COV2.S vaccine versus placebo. These receptors were obtained from a person between 18 and 65 years old who received the Ad26.COV2.S COVID-19 vaccine or a placebo.

The chain uses TRBV28 and TRBJ2-7; D remains ambiguous. Germline V gene sequence: CDR1 MDHEN, CDR2 SYDVKM. CDR3 length: 12 residues. Trimming removed 8 bases at V and 5 bases at J, with 13 bases between. CDR3 residues: CASYGPRDEQYF. CDR3 sequence (DNA): TGTGCCAGCTATGGACCTAGGGACGAGCAGTACTTC.

The chain is built from TRBV28 and TRBJ1-5; no definite D call. The germline V gene encodes CDR1 MDHEN and CDR2 SYDVKM. V was pared by 3 bases and J by 7 bases, with 13 bases between. The CDR3 is 14 residues long. CDR3 amino acids: CASSFGGRRQPQHF. CDR3 bases: TGTGCCAGCAGTTTTGGTGGGCGCAGACAGCCCCAGCATTTT.

The chain links TRBV25-1 to TRBJ2-5; D might be TRBD1 (5 bases). Looked up from germline, CDR1 is MGHDK and CDR2 is SYGVNS. The V end lost 0 bases, the J end lost 2 bases, and 19 bases lay between the germline ends. This CDR3 has 18 amino acids. Here the CDR3 reads CASSEYQGVVAAQETQYF. CDR3 nucleotide sequence: TGTGCCAGCAGTGAATATCAAGGGGTGGTGGCAGCACAAGAGACCCAGTACTTC.

J is TRBJ2-7 and V is TRBV10-3; TRBD2 matches 9 bases. The length of the CDR3 is 17 residues. The trim removed 3 bases at V and 4 bases at J, leaving 13 bases unmatched. Germline V lookup: CDR1 ENHRY, CDR2 SYGVKD. In nucleotides, the CDR3 is TGTGCCATCAGTGATAGGTTCACGCGGGAGGGCGATTACGAGCAGTACTTC. This translates into CAISDRFTREGDYEQYF.

This clone was recorded a few times. Here the CDR3 reads CASSEGDTGELFF. DNA for the CDR3: TGTGCCAGCAGTGAGGGGGACACCGGGGAGCTGTTTTTT. The chain recombines TRBV6-4 with TRBJ2-2, with D possibly called TRBD1 or TRBD2 (5 bases each). The CDR3 has 13 amino acids. Germline V gene sequence: CDR1 MRHNA, CDR2 SNTAGT. V gave up 3 bases and J gave up 3 bases, with 5 bases separating them.

The count of this clone is one. The chain uses TRBV7-2 and TRBJ1-2; the D gene is possibly TRBD1 (6 bases). Per the germline V gene, CDR1 is SGHTA and CDR2 is FQGNSA. V lost 5 bases and J lost 3, with 22 bases in between. The CDR3 is 17 amino acids. The CDR3 here is CASSPSLTDRSYYGYTF. CDR3 bases: TGTGCCAGCAGCCCCTCGCTGACTGACAGGAGCTACTATGGCTACACCTTC.

The V gene is TRBV5-8, the J gene TRBJ2-7; no definite D call. The germline V gene encodes CDR1 SGHTS and CDR2 YDEGEE. Trimming took 0 bases from V and 7 from J, leaving 8 bases between them. This CDR3 comprises 12 residues. The CDR3 is CASSLDGLEQYF. CDR3 in DNA: TGTGCCAGCAGCTTGGACGGGTTGGAGCAGTACTTC.

This chain uses TRBV5-6 with TRBJ2-7; 9 nucleotides align to TRBD1. This CDR3 contains 15 residues. Germline-derived CDR1 and CDR2 are SGHDT and YYEEEE. V lost 8 bases, J lost 3 bases, and 12 bases stayed unmatched. Here the CDR3 reads CASNYFGGQGYEQYF. CDR3 DNA: TGTGCCAGTAATTACTTTGGGGGACAGGGCTACGAGCAGTACTTC.

This clone was observed a handful of times. The chain is built from TRBV27 and TRBJ1-1; D call uncertain. Germline V lookup: CDR1 MNHEY, CDR2 SMNVEV (reference sequence). The CDR3 is 13 amino acids. V was pared by 1 base and J by 3 bases, with 6 bases between. The CDR3 region has the DNA TGTGCCAGCAGTTTATTAAAGGACACTGAAGCTTTCTTT. Translation: CASSLLKDTEAFF.

Of note for this clone: This CDR3 is also generated by other DNA sequences in the sample. The rearrangement links TRBV4-3 to TRBJ1-3; 7 bases fit TRBD1. This CDR3 contains 15 residues. CDR1 is LGHNA and CDR2 is YSLEER in the germline V gene. Losses at the gene ends were 1 base for V and 1 base for J; bases not matched to a gene: 1. The CDR3 loop is CASSQVTGSGNTIYF. CDR3 nucleotides: TGCGCCAGCAGCCAAGTGACAGGGTCTGGAAACACCATATATTTT.

The chain employs TRBV27 and TRBJ1-1, with D perhaps matching TRBD1 (6 bases). In germline, CDR1 is MNHEY, CDR2 SMNVEV (reference sequence). The CDR3 covers 17 residues. Trimming removed 6 bases at V and 0 bases at J, with 20 bases between. This chain's CDR3 is CASSPEVDRPLNTEAFF. The CDR3 DNA sequence: TGTGCCAGCAGCCCAGAGGTAGACAGGCCCTTGAACACTGAAGCTTTCTTT.

The chain joins TRBV7-9 to TRBJ1-4, with TRBD1 matching over 7 bases. The germline V gene has CDR1 SEHNR and CDR2 FQNEAQ (reference sequence). V shed 5 bases, J shed 3 bases, and the junction held 6 bases outside the gene matches. The CDR3 contains 15 residues. The CDR3 loop is CASSKNRGPNEKLFF. Written as DNA, the CDR3 is TGTGCCAGCAGCAAAAACAGGGGACCTAATGAAAAACTGTTTTTT.

The rearrangement uses TRBV19 and TRBJ2-3; D tentatively fits TRBD1 or TRBD2 (5 bases each). This CDR3 has 18 amino acids. Trimming removed 0 bases from V and 0 bases from J, with 16 bases in between. CDR1 and CDR2 from the germline V gene are LNHDA and SQIVND (reference sequence). The CDR3: CASSIDRHGTFSTDTQYF. The CDR3 bases are TGTGCCAGTAGTATAGATCGGCACGGGACCTTTAGCACAGATACGCAGTATTTT.

The chain joins TRBV4-1 to TRBJ2-1, with 9 nucleotides matching TRBD2. V was pared by 3 bases and J by 9 bases, with 12 bases of the junction left unmatched. CDR1 is MGHRA and CDR2 is YSYEKL in the germline V gene. The length of the CDR3 is 16 residues. The CDR3 loop reads CASSHQTSGLRGEQFF. CDR3 nucleotides: TGCGCCAGCAGCCATCAGACTAGCGGACTTCGTGGTGAGCAGTTCTTC.

The chain couples TRBV7-9 to TRBJ1-4, with 7 bases identical to TRBD1. The CDR3 consists of 13 residues. In germline, CDR1 is SEHNR, CDR2 FQNEAQ (reference sequence). The junction had 5 bases not matched to a gene; V was cut back by 5 bases and J by 8 bases. In DNA, the CDR3 is TGTGCCAGCAGCCAGGGGGTTGGCGAAAAACTGTTTTTT. Translating gives CASSQGVGEKLFF. Supplemented by reference TRBV7-9 and TRBJ1-4, the full variable domain reads DTGVSQNPRHKITKRGQNVTFRCDPISEHNRLYWYRQTLGQGPEFLTYFQNEAQLEKSRLLSDRFSAERPKGSFSTLEIQRTEQGDSAMYLCASSQGVGEKLFFGSGTQLSVL.

The V gene is TRBV30, the J gene TRBJ2-3, with 10 bases identical to TRBD1. V shed 0 bases and J 7 bases; nucleotides not matched to a gene: 7. Germline V gene sequence: CDR1 GTSNPN, CDR2 SVGIG (reference sequence). This CDR3 has 15 residues. In nucleotides, the CDR3 is TGTGCCTGGAGTGTCGAGGACAGGGGGGTTAATACGCAGTATTTT. Its translation is CAWSVEDRGVNTQYF.

J is TRBJ1-1 and V is TRBV5-1; 9 bases match TRBD1. The trim removed 4 bases at V and 5 bases at J, leaving 12 bases unmatched. The germline CDR1 and CDR2 sequences are SGHRS and YFSETQ. The CDR3 consists of 16 residues. The CDR3, as DNA: TGCGCCAGCAGCGCTCTACAGGGGGCCTTTGGAACTGAAGCTTTCTTT. Translating gives CASSALQGAFGTEAFF.

The V call is TRBV3-1 (or the pseudogene TRBV3-2), the J call TRBJ1-3, with 7 bases lining up with TRBD1. The CDR3 is made up of 17 amino acids. Trimming removed 0 bases from V and 4 bases from J; junction bases left unmatched: 9. Germline V lookup: CDR1 LGHDT, CDR2 YNNKEL (reference sequence). CDR3 loop: CASSQELYRDRGNTIYF. The DNA of the CDR3 is TGTGCCAGCAGCCAAGAATTGTACCGGGACAGAGGAAACACCATATATTTT.

This chain connects TRBV7-9 to TRBJ1-2; D call uncertain. V was trimmed by 5 bases and J by 6 bases, leaving 16 bases between them. The CDR3 has 14 amino acids. Germline CDR1 and CDR2: SEHNR and FQNEAQ (reference sequence). CDR3 region: CASSPQAGGNGYTF. In nucleotides, the CDR3 is TGTGCCAGCAGCCCCCAGGCGGGAGGGAATGGCTACACCTTC.

The chain uses TRBV10-3 and TRBJ1-1; D possibly corresponds to TRBD1 (6 bases). The CDR3 covers 14 residues. Germline CDR1 ENHRY, CDR2 SYGVKD. Trimming cost V 7 bases and J 2 bases, with 14 bases left between them. In nucleotides, the CDR3 is TGTGCCATCACAAATGGACAGAGCAACACTGAAGCTTTCTTT. Its translation is CAITNGQSNTEAFF.

The chain is built from TRBV19 and TRBJ2-3, with no clear D. With 5 bases removed from V and 0 bases from J, the gap between germline ends came to 9 bases. Looked up from germline, CDR1 is LNHDA and CDR2 is SQIVND (reference sequence). There are 14 residues in the CDR3. The CDR3 region has the DNA TGTGCCAGTAGTTCATCTACCAGCACAGATACGCAGTATTTT. It encodes CASSSSTSTDTQYF. The variable domain in full, with the rest retrieved from reference TRBV19 and TRBJ2-3, is DGGITQSPKYLFRKEGQNVTLSCEQNLNHDAMYWYRQDPGQGLRLIYYSQIVNDFQKGDIAEGYSVSREKKESFPLTVTSAQKNPTAFYLCASSSSTSTDTQYFGPGTRLTVL.

The rearrangement joins TRBV10-2 to TRBJ2-7, with 10 positions matching TRBD2. CDR3 length: 17 residues. Germline CDR1 reads WSHSY; CDR2 reads SAAADI. V was pared by 4 bases and J by 0 bases, with 9 bases of the junction left unmatched. The CDR3: CASSGTSGTLNSYEQYF. Here the CDR3 DNA reads TGCGCCAGCAGTGGTACTAGCGGGACCCTAAACTCCTACGAGCAGTACTTC.

The V gene is TRBV11-2, the J gene TRBJ2-2; tentative D call: TRBD2 (6 bases). V lost 2 bases and J lost 5, with 12 bases in between. Germline V lookup: CDR1 SGHAT, CDR2 FQNNGV. The CDR3 contains 15 residues. The CDR3 spells CASSLILAQTGELFF. The CDR3 DNA reads as TGTGCCAGCAGCTTAATCCTAGCGCAAACCGGGGAGCTGTTTTTT.

For this clone: One end of the junction is discordant with germline, which a read error may explain. The chain uses TRBV6-6 and TRBJ1-6; 8 bases line up with TRBD1. CDR1 MNHNY and CDR2 SVGAGI come from the germline V gene (reference sequence). This CDR3 is 12 amino acids long. The CDR3: CASSRRLDRADF. CDR3 coding DNA: TGTGCCAGCAGTCGGAGGCTGGACAGGGCGGACTTT.

The chain carries TRBV7-8 and TRBJ2-7; unclear D gene. V lost 5 bases and J 3 bases, leaving 8 bases between the germline ends. This CDR3 region has 12 residues. Germline assignment: CDR1 SGHVS and CDR2 FQNEAQ. CDR3 coding DNA: TGTGCCAGCAGCCACATTGTCTACGAGCAGTACTTC. It encodes CASSHIVYEQYF.

The J gene is TRBJ1-2, the V gene TRBV7-2; a possible D gene is TRBD1 (5 bases). This CDR3 comprises 15 residues. Trimming stripped 5 bases from V and 4 bases from J, with 17 bases between. Germline V lookup: CDR1 SGHTA, CDR2 FQGNSA. CDR3 residues: CASSPGPELSYGYTF. In DNA, the CDR3 is TGTGCCAGCAGCCCGGGACCGGAATTAAGCTATGGCTACACCTTC.

The V gene is TRBV14, the J gene TRBJ2-1; 7 bases fit TRBD1. The CDR3 has 16 amino acids. CDR1 is SGHDN, CDR2 FVKESK, per germline. The V and J ends lost 3 bases and 7 bases, in that order; junction bases with no gene match: 12. CDR3 nucleotides: TGTGCCAGCAGCCATTCGTCCAGCAGGGACAGAAATGAGCAGTTCTTC. This translates into CASSHSSSRDRNEQFF.